The entry below describes one T cell receptor (beta chain). As yet, its antigen is unknown. It was 200 ng DNA, 31,000 or so T cell genomes, that sorted-subset replicate PCRs used. The data were produced by immunoSEQ multiplex PCR, yet TCRdb's version contains in-frame clones alone and is incomplete. The table lists about 2.3 million clones, around 90% of them singletons. The sample comes from a study of shared clonotypes between healthy human individuals. Study summary: Aged between 18 and 49, the donors were two women and a few men.

Whole-study results and caveats: For sorted subsets, rarefaction showed incomplete sequencing despite large depth.

HIV-negative, healthy adults without recent acute infections or vaccinations were the donors. Germline-derived CDR1 and CDR2 are ENHRY and SYGVKD. The CDR3 is made up of 15 amino acids. V was cut by 8 bases and J by 3 bases, with 19 bases left in between. The chain employs TRBV10-3 and TRBJ1-1; unclear D gene. The source of this sequence is a man aged 18 to 30 in good health. Some clones in this sample may be carry-over from other donors' samples. The sequenced material came from naive CD4+ T cells from PBMCs. Subset of the sample: CD45RA+ positively selected. The CDR3 coding sequence is TGTGCCATCCAAACAGAACGAAAAACCTACACTGAAGCTTTCTTT. Its translation: CAIQTERKTYTEAFF.